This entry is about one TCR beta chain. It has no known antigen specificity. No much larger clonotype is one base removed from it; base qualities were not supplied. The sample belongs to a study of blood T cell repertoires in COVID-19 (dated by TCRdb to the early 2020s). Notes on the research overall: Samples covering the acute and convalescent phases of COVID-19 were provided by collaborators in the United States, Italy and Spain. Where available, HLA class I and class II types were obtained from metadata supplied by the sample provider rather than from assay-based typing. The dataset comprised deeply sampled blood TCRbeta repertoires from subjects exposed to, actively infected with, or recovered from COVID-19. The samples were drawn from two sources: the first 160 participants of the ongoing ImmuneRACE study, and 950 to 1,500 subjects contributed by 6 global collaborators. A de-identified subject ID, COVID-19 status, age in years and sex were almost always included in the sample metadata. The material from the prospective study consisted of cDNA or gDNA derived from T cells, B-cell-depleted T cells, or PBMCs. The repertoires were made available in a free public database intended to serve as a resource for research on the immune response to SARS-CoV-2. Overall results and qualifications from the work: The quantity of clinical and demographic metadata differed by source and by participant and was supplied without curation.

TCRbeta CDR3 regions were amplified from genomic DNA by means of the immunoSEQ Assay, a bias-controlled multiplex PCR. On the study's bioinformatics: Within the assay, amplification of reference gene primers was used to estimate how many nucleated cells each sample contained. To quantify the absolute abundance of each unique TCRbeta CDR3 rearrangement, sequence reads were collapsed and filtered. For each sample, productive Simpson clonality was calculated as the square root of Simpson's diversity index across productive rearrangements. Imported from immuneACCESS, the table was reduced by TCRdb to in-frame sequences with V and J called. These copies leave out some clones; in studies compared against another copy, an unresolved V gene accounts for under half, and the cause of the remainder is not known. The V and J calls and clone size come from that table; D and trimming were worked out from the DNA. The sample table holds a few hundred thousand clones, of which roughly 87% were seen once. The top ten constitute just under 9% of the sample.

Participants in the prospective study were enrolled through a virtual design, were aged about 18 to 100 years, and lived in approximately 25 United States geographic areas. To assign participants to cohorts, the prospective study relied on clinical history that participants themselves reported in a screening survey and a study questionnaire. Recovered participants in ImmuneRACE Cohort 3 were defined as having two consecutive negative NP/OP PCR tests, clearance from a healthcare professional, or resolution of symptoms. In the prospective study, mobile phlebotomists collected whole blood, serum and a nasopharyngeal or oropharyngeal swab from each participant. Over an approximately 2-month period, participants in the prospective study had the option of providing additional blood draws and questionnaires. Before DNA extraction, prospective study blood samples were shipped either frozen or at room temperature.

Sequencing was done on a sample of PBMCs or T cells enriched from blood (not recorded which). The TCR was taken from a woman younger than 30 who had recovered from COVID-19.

The bases read TGCAGCGTGGGCCGGACGGGGGGCGGCACTGACACTGAAGCTTTCTTT. Its protein is CSVGRTGGGTDTEAFF. The V gene is TRBV29-1 and the J gene is TRBJ1-1; perhaps TRBD1 is the D gene, with 6 bases matching. CDR1 SQVTM and CDR2 ANQGSEA are derived from the germline V gene. V gives up 6 bases and J gives up 3 bases, and the segment between their germline ends measures 23 bases. Measured from the cysteine to the phenylalanine, the CDR3 is 16 residues long. Only CDR3 DNA is held: 48 bases, read in frame from base 1. Full variable domain (CDR3 extended with the reference TRBV29-1 and TRBJ1-1 proteins): SAVISQKPSRDICQRGTSLTIQCQVDSQVTMMFWYRQQPGQSLTLIATANQGSEATYESGFVIDKFPISRPNLTFSTLTVSNMSPEDSSIYLCSVGRTGGGTDTEAFFGQGTRLTVV.